The clone carrying this T cell receptor beta chain came up once. What it binds is not known. There are 19 residues in the CDR3. Germline CDR1 LNHDA, CDR2 SQIVND (reference sequence). These data belong to a study of CD8 T cell repertoires and HIV-1 epitope variants. Study-wide context: 1M T cells were kept uncultured as a baseline.

Generated by immunoSEQ multiplex PCR, the TCRdb table keeps only in-frame clones and is missing some. The sample shows fewer than 6,500 clones, 55% to 80% of them seen only once. This clonotype was sampled from a male donor with HIV. The chain recombines TRBV19 with TRBJ2-5; TRBD2 agrees at 10 bases. TRBJ2-7 explains the end of the DNA better; the J call may be wrong. Material for sequencing was cultured CD8+ T cells derived from PBMCs. The CDR3 sequence is CASSPPSGGHLFNSYEQYF. The DNA of the CDR3 is TGTGCCAGTAGTCCTCCTAGCGGGGGCCATCTCTTTAATTCCTACGAGCAGTACTTC.